The clone carrying this T cell receptor (beta chain) appeared a single time. The data were obtained in a study of blood T cell repertoires in COVID-19. At the level of the study: T cells, B-cell-depleted T cells, or PBMCs provided the cDNA or gDNA that served as material.

Per the original methods: Quantification of nucleated cells was approximated via reference gene primer amplification. Profiling relied on immunoSEQ multiplex PCR, and the TCRdb table lists in-frame clones only, not all of them. The DNA gave D and trimming, while V, J and clone size come from that table. Of under 150,000 clones listed, 70% to 80% are singletons. Trimming left V 2 bases short and J 0 bases short, with 14 bases between. CDR1 is SGHVS and CDR2 is FNYEAQ in the germline V gene. This CDR3 comprises 18 residues. The chain uses TRBV7-6 and TRBJ2-6; D is possibly TRBD1 (6 bases). The sequenced sample was peripheral blood. The clonotype originates from a human donor in a cohort sampled during active COVID-19. This CDR3 reads CASSLSWDTYSGANVLTF. CDR3 in DNA: TGTGCCAGCAGCTTATCATGGGACACTTACTCTGGGGCCAACGTCCTGACTTTC.